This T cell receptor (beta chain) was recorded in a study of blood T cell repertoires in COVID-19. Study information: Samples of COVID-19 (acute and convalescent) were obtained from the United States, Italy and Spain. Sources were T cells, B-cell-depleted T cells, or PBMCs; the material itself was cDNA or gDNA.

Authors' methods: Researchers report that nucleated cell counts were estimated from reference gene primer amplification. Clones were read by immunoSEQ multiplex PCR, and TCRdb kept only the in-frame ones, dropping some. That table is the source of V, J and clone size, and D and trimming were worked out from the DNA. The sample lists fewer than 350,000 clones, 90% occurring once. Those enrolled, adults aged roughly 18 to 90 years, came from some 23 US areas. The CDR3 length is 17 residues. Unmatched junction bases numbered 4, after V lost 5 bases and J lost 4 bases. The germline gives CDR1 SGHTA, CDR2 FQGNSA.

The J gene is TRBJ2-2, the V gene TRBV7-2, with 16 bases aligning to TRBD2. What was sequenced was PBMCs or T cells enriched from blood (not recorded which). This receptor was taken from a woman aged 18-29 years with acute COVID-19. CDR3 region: CASSRGLAGGGTGELFF. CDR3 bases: TGTGCCAGCAGCCGGGGACTAGCGGGAGGGGGCACCGGGGAGCTGTTTTTT. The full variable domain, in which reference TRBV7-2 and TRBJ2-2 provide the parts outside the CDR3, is GAGVSQSPSNKVTEKGKDVELRCDPISGHTALYWYRQSLGQGLEFLIYFQGNSAPDKSGLPSDRFSAERTGGSVSTLTIQRTQQEDSAVYLCASSRGLAGGGTGELFFGEGSRLTVL.